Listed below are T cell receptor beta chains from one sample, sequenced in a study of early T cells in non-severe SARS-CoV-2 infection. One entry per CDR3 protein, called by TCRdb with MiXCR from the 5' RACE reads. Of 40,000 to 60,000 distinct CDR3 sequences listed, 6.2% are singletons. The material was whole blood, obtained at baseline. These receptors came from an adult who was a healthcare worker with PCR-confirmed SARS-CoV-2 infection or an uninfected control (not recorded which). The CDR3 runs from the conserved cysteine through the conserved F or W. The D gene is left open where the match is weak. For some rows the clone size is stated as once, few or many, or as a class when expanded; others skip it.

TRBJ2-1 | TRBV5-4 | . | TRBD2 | CASSAPAGGGYNEQFF | TGTGCCAGCAGCGCCCCAGCGGGAGGTGGCTACAATGAGCAGTTCTTC
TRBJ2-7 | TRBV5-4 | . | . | CASSSGPTVREQYF | TGTGCCAGCAGCTCGGGACCCACAGTAAGGGAGCAGTACTTC
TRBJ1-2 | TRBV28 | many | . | CASSLLRWGAYGYTF | TGTGCCAGCAGCCTACTTAGGTGGGGCGCTTATGGCTACACCTTC
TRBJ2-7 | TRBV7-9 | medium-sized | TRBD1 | CASSPTGGAMGEQYF | TGTGCCAGCAGCCCCACAGGGGGCGCGATGGGCGAGCAGTACTTC
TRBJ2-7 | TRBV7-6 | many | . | CASSFGTDSSYEQYF | TGTGCCAGCAGCTTTGGGACGGATAGCTCCTACGAGCAGTACTTC
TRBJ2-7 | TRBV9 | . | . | CASSKSPTPGEQYF | TGTGCCAGCAGCAAAAGCCCTACCCCGGGCGAGCAGTACTTC
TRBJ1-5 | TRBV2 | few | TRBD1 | CASSGTGWGNQPQHF | TGTGCCAGCAGCGGGACAGGGTGGGGCAATCAGCCCCAGCATTTT
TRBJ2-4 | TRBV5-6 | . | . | CASSFDSRKNIQYF | TGTGCCAGCAGCTTCGACAGCCGCAAAAACATTCAGTACTTC
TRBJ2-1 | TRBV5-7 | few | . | CASSLGALYNEQFF | TGTGCCAGCAGCTTGGGGGCCCTCTACAATGAGCAGTTCTTC
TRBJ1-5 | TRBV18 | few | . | CASSPQRWPGGQPQHF | TGTGCCAGCTCACCCCAGCGGTGGCCAGGAGGACAGCCCCAGCATTTT
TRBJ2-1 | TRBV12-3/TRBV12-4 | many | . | CASSLGRSLEQFF | TGTGCCAGCAGTTTGGGGAGGAGCCTCGAGCAGTTCTTC
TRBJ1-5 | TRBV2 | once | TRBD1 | CASRWDSSNQLQHF | TGTGCCAGCAGATGGGACAGTAGCAATCAGCTCCAGCATTTT
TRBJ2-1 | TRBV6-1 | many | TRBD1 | CASSEGRTGGNEQFF | TGTGCCAGCAGTGAAGGGAGGACAGGGGGCAATGAGCAGTTCTTC
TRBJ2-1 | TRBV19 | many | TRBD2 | CASSITGGSWANEQFF | TGTGCCAGTAGTATAACGGGCGGGAGTTGGGCCAATGAGCAGTTCTTC
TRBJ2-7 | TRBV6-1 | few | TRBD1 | CASRAPGQGAQEQYF | TGTGCCAGCAGAGCCCCGGGACAGGGGGCGCAAGAGCAGTACTTC
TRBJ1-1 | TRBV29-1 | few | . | CSVQMGMNTEAFF | TGCAGCGTCCAAATGGGGATGAACACTGAAGCTTTCTTT
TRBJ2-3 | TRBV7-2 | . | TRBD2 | CASSLGGSSNTQYF | TGTGCCAGCAGCTTGGGCGGGAGTAGTAATACGCAGTATTTT
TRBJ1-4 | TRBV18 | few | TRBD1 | CASSPGTVEKLFF | TGTGCCAGCTCGCCCGGGACAGTTGAAAAACTGTTTTTT
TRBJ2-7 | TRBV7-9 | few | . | CASSLGGLPYEQYF | TGTGCCAGCAGCCTTGGGGGACTCCCATACGAGCAGTACTTC
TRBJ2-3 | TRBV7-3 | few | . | CASSSGTTDTQYF | TGTGCCAGCAGCTCAGGAACCACAGATACGCAGTATTTT
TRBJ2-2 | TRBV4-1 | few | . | CASSQDTAGARAGELFF | TGCGCCAGCAGCCAAGATACGGCAGGGGCGAGGGCCGGGGAGCTGTTTTTT